Sequencing of this TCR beta chain was carried out in a study of T-cell memory formation after mild COVID-19. This clonotype was seen a handful of times. The germline CDR1 and CDR2 sequences are LGHNA and YNFKEQ. Trimming removed 0 bases from V and 3 bases from J, with 11 bases in between. The CDR3 is made up of 15 amino acids. UMIs and sample barcodes were carried by the TCR alpha and TCR beta cDNA libraries that 5'RACE produced using constant-segment primers. One entry per CDR3 protein, called by TCRdb with MiXCR from the 5' RACE reads. The sample lists 150,000 to 200,000 distinct CDR3 sequences, under 20% occurring once.

The TCR sequence derives from an adult woman who had mild COVID-19 (a few samples of this study predate the infection). Cell type and time point are not known. Source material: PBMCs or a T cell subset sorted from them (not recorded which). The rearrangement uses TRBV4-2 and TRBJ1-2; D call uncertain. The CDR3 nucleotides read TGTGCCAGCAGCCAAGAAAGAGGGTTACACTATGGCTACACCTTC. Residues: CASSQERGLHYGYTF.